The 22 T cell receptor beta chains in this list originate from one sample, sequenced in a study of T cell responses to AZD1222 COVID-19 vaccine. This table comes from immunoSEQ multiplex PCR, and its TCRdb copy is limited to in-frame clones, with some not included. The table records some 130,000 clones, roughly 85% of them present only once. The sequenced sample was peripheral blood, obtained 28 days after the second dose of the MenACWY control vaccine. Every receptor here comes from an adult who received the MenACWY meningococcal vaccine as a control.

The J gene is TRBJ2-5, the V gene TRBV5-1; 9 nucleotides line up with TRBD1. Germline lookup yields CDR1 SGHRS and CDR2 YFSETQ. Germline trimming cut 7 bases from V and 2 bases from J; bases unmatched to any gene: 3. CDR3 length equals 13 residues. The CDR3 DNA is TGCGCCAGCTCCGGACAGGGGCAAGAGACCCAGTACTTC. Translated, it gives CASSGQGQETQYF.

As to this clone: In the same sample, other DNA sequences code for this CDR3. The V call is TRBV11-3, the J call TRBJ2-2; D call uncertain. Looked up from germline, CDR1 is SGHNT and CDR2 is YENEEA. This CDR3 comprises 13 residues. V shed 2 bases and J shed 6 bases, with 7 bases lying between them. CDR3 in DNA: TGTGCCAGCAGCTTACTAGGCCCCGGGGAGCTGTTTTTT. It is translated as CASSLLGPGELFF.

This clone was detected only a few times. The rearrangement uses TRBV5-4 and TRBJ1-4, with 7 bases identical to TRBD1. With 0 bases clipped from V and 5 bases from J, the junction kept 7 bases outside the gene matches. The CDR3 contains 16 residues. Per germline, CDR1 SGHNT and CDR2 YYREEE (reference sequence). The CDR3 DNA follows: TGTGCCAGCAGCTTGGGAGGGGGCGCGGGAAATGAAAAACTGTTTTTT. Encoded protein: CASSLGGGAGNEKLFF.

This clone was seen once. The chain employs TRBV7-8 and TRBJ2-7, with D unresolved. Germline V gives CDR1 SGHVS, CDR2 FQNEAQ. The CDR3 contains 15 residues. The V gene lost 1 base and the J gene lost 0 bases, with 10 bases spanning the gap. The CDR3 region is CASSLGSGPSYEQYV. CDR3 bases: TGTGCCAGCAGCTTAGGTTCGGGTCCCTCCTACGAGCAGTACGTC.

The chain recombines TRBV6-5 with TRBJ1-2; TRBD1 might be the D (6 bases). From germline, CDR1 is MNHEY and CDR2 SVGAGI. This CDR3 is built from 12 residues. V gave up 6 bases and J gave up 7 bases, with 12 bases separating them. This chain's CDR3 is CASRAGGVGYTF. DNA for the CDR3: TGTGCCAGCAGGGCCGGGGGCGTTGGCTACACCTTC.

A single count supports this clone. The chain employs TRBV9 and TRBJ1-4; D is uncertain. Germline CDR1 and CDR2: SGDLS and YYNGEE. This CDR3 contains 13 residues. Trimming shortened V by 0 bases and J by 7 bases, and 7 bases separated the two germline ends. The CDR3, as DNA: TGTGCCAGCAGCGTAGTTGTCGGTGAAAAACTGTTTTTT. Encoded protein: CASSVVVGEKLFF.

CDR3: CASSLEPGDTQYF. CDR3 nucleotide sequence: TGCGCCAGCAGCTTGGAACCGGGGGATACGCAGTATTTT. The chain recombines TRBV5-1 with TRBJ2-3; TRBD2 might be the D (5 bases). Germline V gene sequence: CDR1 SGHRS, CDR2 YFSETQ. V was shortened by 0 bases and J by 6 bases, with 8 bases between the two germline ends. The CDR3 has 13 residues.

J is TRBJ2-7 and V is TRBV11-2; D might be TRBD1 (6 bases). CDR1 and CDR2 (germline): SGHAT, FQNNGV. With 0 bases removed from V and 2 bases from J, the gap between germline ends came to 11 bases. The CDR3 spans 15 residues. DNA for the CDR3: TGTGCCAGCAGCTTAGATCTGGGGGCAACCTACGAGCAGTACGTC. Encoded protein: CASSLDLGATYEQYV.

The CDR3 DNA reads as TGTGCCAGTACGGCAGGCGTGGAAATTTCACCCCTCCACTTT. It is translated as CASTAGVEISPLHF. The chain recombines TRBV19 with TRBJ1-6; D not certain. CDR1 and CDR2 from the germline V gene are LNHDA and SQIVND (reference sequence). The length of the CDR3 is 14 residues. V was shortened by 7 bases and J by 9 bases, with 16 bases between the two germline ends. The whole variable domain, filled in from reference TRBV19 and TRBJ1-6, reads DGGITQSPKYLFRKEGQNVTLSCEQNLNHDAMYWYRQDPGQGLRLIYYSQIVNDFQKGDIAEGYSVSREKKESFPLTVTSAQKNPTAFYLCASTAGVEISPLHFGNGTRLTVT.

This rearrangement joins TRBV30 to TRBJ1-5; the D gene is possibly TRBD1 (5 bases). CDR1 GTSNPN and CDR2 SVGIG come from the germline V gene (reference sequence). The CDR3 is 12 amino acids. V shed 5 bases and J shed 3 bases, with 8 bases lying between them. The CDR3 here is CAWSGANQPQHF. The CDR3 region has the DNA TGTGCCTGGTCCGGGGCCAATCAGCCCCAGCATTTT.

As to this clone: The same CDR3 arises from other DNA sequences in this sample as well. This rearrangement joins TRBV5-4 to TRBJ2-7; D is undetermined. Germline CDR1 and CDR2: SGHNT and YYREEE (reference sequence). CDR3 length: 11 amino acids. V was pared by 2 bases and J by 3 bases, with 3 bases between. CDR3 bases: TGTGCCAGCAGCTTTGGCTACGAGCAGTACTTC. Translating gives CASSFGYEQYF.

This clone was counted between two and nine times. The chain employs TRBV7-9 and TRBJ2-3, with 7 bases identical to TRBD2. The J segment lost 3 bases and the V segment lost 1 base, leaving 4 bases of the junction unmatched. This CDR3 spans 15 amino acids. Looked up from germline, CDR1 is SEHNR and CDR2 is FQNEAQ (reference sequence). CDR3 residues: CASSLGAGVTDTQYF. DNA of the CDR3: TGTGCCAGCAGCTTAGGGGCGGGGGTGACAGATACGCAGTATTTT.

This chain connects TRBV14 to TRBJ2-2, with D hard to call. Per germline, CDR1 SGHDN and CDR2 FVKESK. CDR3 length equals 14 residues. Trimming took off 3 bases at V and 4 bases at J, with 9 bases between the two ends. The DNA for the CDR3 is TGTGCCAGCAGCCACAGATCGTTCACCGGGGAGCTGTTTTTT. Translating it yields CASSHRSFTGELFF.

As DNA, the CDR3 is TGCGCCAGCAGCTTGGGTGTCGGGGGGAATACAGATACGCAGTATTTT. This translates into CASSLGVGGNTDTQYF. The chain has TRBV5-1 and TRBJ2-3; 7 bases align to TRBD2. V dropped 0 bases and J dropped 3; count of bases not matched to a gene: 7. This CDR3 contains 16 residues. Germline loops: CDR1 SGHRS, CDR2 YFSETQ.

The rearrangement links TRBV7-8 to TRBJ2-7, with 9 bases identical to TRBD2. Germline loops: CDR1 SGHVS, CDR2 FQNEAQ. The trim removed 8 bases at V and 5 bases at J, leaving 16 bases unmatched. The CDR3 runs 16 residues. This chain's CDR3 is CASRRGAGGPLHEQYV. The CDR3 coding sequence is TGTGCCAGCCGCCGAGGGGCGGGGGGGCCGTTACACGAGCAGTACGTC.

V and J are TRBV6-5 and TRBJ2-2; D not resolved. CDR1 is MNHEY and CDR2 is SVGAGI in the germline V gene. V lost 0 bases to trimming and J lost 2 bases, with 4 bases between them. The CDR3 covers 14 residues. This chain's CDR3 is CASSYSSNTGELFF. The CDR3 coding sequence is TGTGCCAGCAGTTACTCCTCCAACACCGGGGAGCTGTTTTTT.

This chain uses TRBV13 with TRBJ2-1; TRBD2 matches at 10 bases. The CDR3 sequence is 15 residues long. In germline, CDR1 is PRHDT, CDR2 FYEKMQ (reference sequence). The junction had 6 bases not matched to a gene; V was cut back by 1 base and J by 9 bases. The CDR3 loop is CASSLEQRGGGEQFF. Written as DNA, the CDR3 is TGTGCCAGCAGCTTAGAGCAGCGGGGGGGCGGTGAGCAGTTCTTC.

This clone was observed a few times. The chain has TRBV19 and TRBJ1-4, with 8 bases lining up with TRBD1. Looked up from germline, CDR1 is LNHDA and CDR2 is SQIVND (reference sequence). The CDR3 loop spans 15 amino acids. Trimming removed 6 bases from V and 10 bases from J; junction bases left unmatched: 13. The CDR3: CASSTRTGSGGKLFF. The CDR3 DNA sequence: TGTGCCAGTAGCACTAGGACAGGGAGTGGCGGAAAACTGTTTTTT.

The chain links TRBV9 to TRBJ1-3, with D possibly matching TRBD1 (6 bases). The V end was cut by 0 bases, the J end by 2 bases, with 6 bases between. The CDR3 has 14 residues. CDR1 and CDR2 (germline): SGDLS, YYNGEE. The CDR3: CASSVDRAGNTIYF. CDR3 bases: TGTGCCAGCAGCGTAGACAGGGCTGGAAACACCATATATTTT.

This clone came up a few times. V usage is TRBV6-6 and J usage is TRBJ2-6, with 11 nucleotides matching TRBD1. Germline values: CDR1 MNHNY, CDR2 SVGAGI (reference sequence). The V gene end was trimmed by 5 bases and the J gene end by 0 bases; junction bases not matched to a gene: 12. The CDR3 consists of 20 residues. The CDR3 DNA follows: TGTGCCAGCAGTCGCCTCCCCGGACAGGGGGCCCTCTCTGGGGCCAACGTCCTGACTTTC. Translation gives CASSRLPGQGALSGANVLTF.

The rearrangement joins TRBV7-9 to TRBJ2-2; TRBD2 matches 12 bases. Germline values: CDR1 SEHNR, CDR2 FQNEAQ (reference sequence). After removal of 6 bases from V and 5 bases from J, the junction contained 10 bases not matched to a gene. This CDR3 is 17 amino acids long. The CDR3 sequence: CASRPRLAGESTGELFF. In DNA, the CDR3 is TGTGCCAGCAGGCCTCGACTAGCGGGAGAGAGTACCGGGGAGCTGTTTTTT.

V and J are TRBV2 and TRBJ2-5, with 7 bases that match TRBD2. This CDR3 contains 14 residues. J was trimmed by 0 bases and V by 7 bases; bases with no gene match: 5. Germline-derived CDR1 and CDR2 are SNHLY and FYNNEI. CDR3 loop: CASIPGGYQETQYF. CDR3 nucleotides: TGTGCCAGCATCCCCGGGGGGTACCAAGAGACCCAGTACTTC.